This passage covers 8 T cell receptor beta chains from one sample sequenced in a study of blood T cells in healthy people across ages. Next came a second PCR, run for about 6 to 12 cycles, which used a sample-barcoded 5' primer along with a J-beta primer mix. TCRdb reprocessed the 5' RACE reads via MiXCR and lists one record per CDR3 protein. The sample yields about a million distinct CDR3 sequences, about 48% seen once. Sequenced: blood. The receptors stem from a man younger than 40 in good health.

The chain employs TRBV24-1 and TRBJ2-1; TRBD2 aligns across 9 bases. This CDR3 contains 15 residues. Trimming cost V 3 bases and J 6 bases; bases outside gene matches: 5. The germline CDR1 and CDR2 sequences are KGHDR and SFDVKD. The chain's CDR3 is CATSDVQRGANEQFF. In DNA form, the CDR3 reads TGTGCCACCAGTGATGTCCAGCGGGGGGCCAATGAGCAGTTCTTC.

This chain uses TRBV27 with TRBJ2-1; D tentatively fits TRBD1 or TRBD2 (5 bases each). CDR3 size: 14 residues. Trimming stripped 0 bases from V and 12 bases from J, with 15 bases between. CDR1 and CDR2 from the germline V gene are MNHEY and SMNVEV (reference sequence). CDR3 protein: CASSLSFAPRGQFF. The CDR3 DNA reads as TGTGCCAGCAGTTTATCGTTTGCGCCGAGGGGGCAGTTCTTC.

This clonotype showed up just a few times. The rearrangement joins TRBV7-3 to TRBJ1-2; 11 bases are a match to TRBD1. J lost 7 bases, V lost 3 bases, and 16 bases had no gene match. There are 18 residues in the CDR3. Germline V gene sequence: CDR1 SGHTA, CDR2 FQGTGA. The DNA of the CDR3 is TGTGCCAGCAGCTTTTTAGCGACGACGGGACAGGGGGTGGTTGGCTACACCTTC. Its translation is CASSFLATTGQGVVGYTF.

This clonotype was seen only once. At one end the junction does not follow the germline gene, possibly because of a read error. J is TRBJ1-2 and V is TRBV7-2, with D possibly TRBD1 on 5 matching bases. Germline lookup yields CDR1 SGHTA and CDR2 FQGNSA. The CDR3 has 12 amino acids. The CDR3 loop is CAGSSFGGGYTF. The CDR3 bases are TGTGCCGGCAGCTCATTCGGGGGAGGCTACACCTTT.

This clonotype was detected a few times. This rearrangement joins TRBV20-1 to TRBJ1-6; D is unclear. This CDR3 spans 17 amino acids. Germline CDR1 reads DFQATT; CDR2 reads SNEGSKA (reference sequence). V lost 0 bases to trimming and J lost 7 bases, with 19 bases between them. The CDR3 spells CSARDEWAVQKNSPLHF. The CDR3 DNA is TGCAGTGCTAGAGATGAGTGGGCGGTACAGAAAAATTCACCCCTCCACTTT.

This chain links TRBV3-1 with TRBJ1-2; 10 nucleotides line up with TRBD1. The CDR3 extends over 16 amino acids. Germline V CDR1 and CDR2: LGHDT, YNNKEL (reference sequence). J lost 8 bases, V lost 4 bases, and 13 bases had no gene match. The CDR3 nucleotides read TGTGCCAGCAGCCCCCGGGACAGGGGTCCCCAAAAGGGCTACACCTTC. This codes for CASSPRDRGPQKGYTF. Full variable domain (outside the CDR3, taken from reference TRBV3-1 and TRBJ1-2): DTAVSQTPKYLVTQMGNDKSIKCEQNLGHDTMYWYKQDSKKFLKIMFSYNNKELIINETVPNRFSPKSPDKAHLNLHINSLELGDSAVYFCASSPRDRGPQKGYTFGSGTRLTVV.

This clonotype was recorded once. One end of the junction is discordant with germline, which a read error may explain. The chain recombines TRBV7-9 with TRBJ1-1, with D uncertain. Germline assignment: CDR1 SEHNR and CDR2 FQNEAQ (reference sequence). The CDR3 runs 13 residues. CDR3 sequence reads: CASSPKFNTEALF. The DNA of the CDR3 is TGTGCCAGCAGCCCGAAGTTTAACACTGAAGCTTTGTTT.

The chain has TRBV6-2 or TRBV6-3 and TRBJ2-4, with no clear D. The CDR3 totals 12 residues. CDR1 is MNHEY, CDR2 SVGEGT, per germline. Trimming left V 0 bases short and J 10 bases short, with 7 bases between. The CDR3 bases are TGTGCCAGCAGTTACTCGATATTGATTCAGTACTTC. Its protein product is CASSYSILIQYF.